The 32 T cell receptor beta chains below all came from one sample that was sequenced in a study of T-cell reconstitution after alpha-beta-depleted transplantation in children. Preparing the TCRbeta library involved the use of unique molecular identifiers. MiXCR, run by TCRdb on the PCR reads, gives a single entry per CDR3 protein. The table lists 600,000 to 700,000 distinct CDR3 sequences, roughly 17% of them singletons. Specimen: PBMCs from the stem cell graft donor, collected from the stem cell graft. The origin of the receptors is a human donor who donated a stem cell graft to a child with acute myeloid leukemia.

There are many counts of this clonotype. The chain carries TRBV7-9 and TRBJ2-5, with D unclear. Trimming took 3 bases from V and 0 from J, leaving 17 bases between them. CDR1 is SEHNR, CDR2 FQNEAQ, per germline (reference sequence). CDR3 length equals 17 residues. The DNA for the CDR3 is TGTGCCAGCAGCTTGGGCCTGAGTAGGGCGGACCAAGAGACCCAGTACTTC. Encoded protein: CASSLGLSRADQETQYF.

Ten or more counts support this clonotype. V and J are TRBV29-1 and TRBJ2-7, with D hard to call. Looked up from germline, CDR1 is SQVTM and CDR2 is ANQGSEA. Trimming cost V 4 bases and J 0 bases, with 13 bases left between them. The CDR3 runs 14 residues. CDR3 region: CSVVQSTASYEQYF. CDR3 sequence (DNA): TGCAGCGTTGTGCAGTCAACGGCCTCCTACGAGCAGTACTTC.

This clonotype has more than one count but fewer than ten. The J gene is TRBJ1-2, the V gene TRBV4-2; unclear D gene. The V gene lost 1 base and the J gene lost 2 bases, with 8 bases spanning the gap. Germline V CDR1 and CDR2: LGHNA, YNFKEQ. This CDR3 is built from 14 residues. Written as DNA, the CDR3 is TGTGCCAGCAGCCAAGCTACTGGGAACTATGGCTACACCTTC. Translation gives CASSQATGNYGYTF.

V gene TRBV16 combines with J gene TRBJ2-7; no clear D. Germline CDR1 and CDR2: KGHSY and FQNENV. The CDR3 spans 13 residues. Trimming took 3 bases from V and 1 from J, leaving 7 bases between them. This CDR3 reads CASSQVRSYEQYF. The CDR3 region has the DNA TGTGCCAGCAGCCAGGTACGGTCCTACGAGCAGTACTTC.

The CDR3 nucleotides are TGTGCCAGCAGTGGGGGGGATTATAGCAATCAGCCCCAGCATTTT. Translation gives CASSGGDYSNQPQHF. This chain uses TRBV6-1 with TRBJ1-5; D is perhaps TRBD1 (5 bases). CDR3 length: 15 residues. Per germline, CDR1 MNHNS and CDR2 SASEGT. V was clipped by 4 bases and J by 0 bases, with 10 bases between them.

This clonotype was detected many times. This sequence joins TRBV4-3 and TRBJ1-6; a weak D match, TRBD1 (5 bases). The V end was cut by 0 bases, the J end by 12 bases, with 15 bases between. Germline V lookup: CDR1 LGHNA, CDR2 YSLEER. The CDR3 contains 15 residues. The DNA for the CDR3 is TGCGCCAGCAGCCAAGATTCCGGGACCCAGGTACCCCTCCACTTT. Its protein product is CASSQDSGTQVPLHF.

The chain joins TRBV7-2 to TRBJ2-1, with 11 bases matching TRBD1. CDR1 is SGHTA, CDR2 FQGNSA, per germline. The CDR3 sequence is 14 residues long. J was trimmed by 8 bases and V by 5 bases; bases with no gene match: 5. Written as DNA, the CDR3 is TGTGCCAGCAGCCGAGGACAGGGGGCCTATGAGCAGTTCTTC. Its protein is CASSRGQGAYEQFF. Supplemented by reference TRBV7-2 and TRBJ2-1, the full variable domain reads GAGVSQSPSNKVTEKGKDVELRCDPISGHTALYWYRQSLGQGLEFLIYFQGNSAPDKSGLPSDRFSAERTGGSVSTLTIQRTQQEDSAVYLCASSRGQGAYEQFFGPGTRLTVL.

This clonotype was seen a few times. The chain links TRBV6-2 or TRBV6-3 to TRBJ2-7, with TRBD1 as a possible D gene (6 bases). CDR1 is MNHEY and CDR2 is SVGEGT in the germline V gene. CDR3 length: 15 residues. V was clipped by 6 bases and J by 0 bases, with 15 bases between them. CDR3 loop: CASRTTGESSYEQYF. Written as DNA, the CDR3 is TGTGCCAGCAGAACGACAGGCGAAAGCTCCTACGAGCAGTACTTC.

This clonotype was counted many times. This rearrangement joins TRBV6-5 to TRBJ2-2, with TRBD1 matching over 9 bases. The CDR3 covers 17 residues. CDR1 is MNHEY and CDR2 is SVGAGI in the germline V gene. J gave up 6 bases and V 2 bases, and 10 bases lay outside the gene matches. The CDR3 protein is CASSYGRGTGRAGELFF. The CDR3 nucleotides read TGTGCCAGCAGTTACGGGAGGGGGACAGGGAGAGCCGGGGAGCTGTTTTTT.

This clonotype was seen more than once but under ten times. V usage is TRBV12-3 or TRBV12-4 and J usage is TRBJ1-2; a weak D match, TRBD1 (6 bases). The V end was cut by 3 bases, the J end by 6 bases, with 17 bases between. The CDR3 is 15 residues long. The CDR3 spells CASSLGYRDNHGYTF. The CDR3 nucleotides read TGTGCCAGCAGTTTGGGGTATAGGGACAACCATGGCTACACCTTC.

On this clonotype: With a much larger clone just one base away, this may be a read error. The J gene is TRBJ2-7, the V gene TRBV20-1; D is possibly TRBD2 (6 bases). The CDR3 has 13 residues. Germline-derived CDR1 and CDR2 are DFQATT and SNEGSKA (reference sequence). This CDR3 is CSVRGGNSYDQYF. The CDR3 DNA reads TGCAGTGTAAGAGGAGGGAACTCCTACGACCAGTACTTC.

This clonotype was counted ten times or more. The chain is built from TRBV28 and TRBJ2-7; 7 positions match TRBD1. CDR3 length: 13 residues. V lost 6 bases and J lost 2; bases outside the gene matches: 4. Germline lookup yields CDR1 MDHEN and CDR2 SYDVKM. CDR3 in DNA: TGTGCCAGCAGCGGAACAGGGGCCTACGAGCAGTACGTC. It codes for CASSGTGAYEQYV.

This clonotype was seen ten or more times. V is TRBV5-5 and J is TRBJ1-4, with no clear D. Germline CDR1 SGHKS, CDR2 YYEKEE (reference sequence). CDR3 length: 14 amino acids. V was shortened by 0 bases and J by 6 bases, with 9 bases between the two germline ends. CDR3 in amino acids: CASSLGRPDEKLFF. In DNA form, the CDR3 reads TGTGCCAGCAGCTTGGGCAGACCCGATGAAAAACTGTTTTTT.

A few counts support this clonotype. This chain links TRBV5-5 with TRBJ2-4, with unresolved D. The CDR3 totals 14 residues. Germline CDR1 is SGHKS and CDR2 is YYEKEE (reference sequence). V was pared by 4 bases and J by 0 bases, with 8 bases between. The CDR3 loop is CASSRVLAKNIQYF. As DNA, the CDR3 is TGTGCCAGCAGCAGGGTGCTAGCCAAAAACATTCAGTACTTC.

This clonotype was seen ten or more times. The chain joins TRBV25-1 to TRBJ2-4; D ambiguous. Trimming removed 0 bases from V and 3 bases from J, with 9 bases in between. This CDR3 is 15 amino acids long. CDR1 and CDR2 (germline): MGHDK, SYGVNS. The CDR3 loop is CASSEYSQHKNIQYF. CDR3 nucleotides: TGTGCCAGCAGTGAATACAGCCAGCACAAAAACATTCAGTACTTC.

This clonotype was seen at least ten times. The DNA for the CDR3 is TGCAGCTATACCACAGGGGGCTGGAAAGAGACCCAGTACTTC. Translation: CSYTTGGWKETQYF. The rearrangement links TRBV29-1 to TRBJ2-5; TRBD1 agrees at 9 bases. The length of the CDR3 is 14 residues. Germline V gene data show CDR1 as SQVTM and CDR2 as ANQGSEA. V was pared by 8 bases and J by 3 bases, with 10 bases of the junction left unmatched.

The rearrangement uses TRBV5-1 and TRBJ1-5; D is uncertain. The CDR3 runs to 13 residues. V lost 2 bases, J lost 4 bases, and 7 bases lay in between. Germline CDR1 SGHRS, CDR2 YFSETQ. For the CDR3, the DNA is TGCGCCAGCAGCTTCGCCCCAAATCAGCCCCAGCATTTT. Amino acids: CASSFAPNQPQHF. Based on the CDR3 plus reference TRBV5-1 and TRBJ1-5, the full variable domain is KAGVTQTPRYLIKTRGQQVTLSCSPISGHRSVSWYQQTPGQGLQFLFEYFSETQRNKGNFPGRFSGRQFSNSRSEMNVSTLELGDSALYLCASSFAPNQPQHFGDGTRLSIL.

This clonotype was seen ten or more times. The rearrangement uses TRBV20-1 and TRBJ1-1; D is possibly TRBD1 (5 bases). Germline CDR1 DFQATT, CDR2 SNEGSKA (reference sequence). V lost 0 bases to trimming and J lost 1 base, with 12 bases between them. This CDR3 has 15 amino acids. CDR3 loop: CSARDRGRWNTEAFF. The CDR3, as DNA: TGCAGTGCTAGAGATAGGGGCAGGTGGAACACTGAAGCTTTCTTT.

This clonotype has a single count. CDR3 in amino acids: CASSPKAANTGELFF. CDR3 nucleotide sequence: TGTGCCAGCAGCCCGAAGGCAGCGAACACCGGGGAGCTGTTTTTT. The chain carries TRBV7-9 and TRBJ2-2; D call uncertain. The CDR3 is made up of 15 amino acids. V lost 5 bases, J lost 0 bases, and 10 bases lay in between. Germline CDR1 is SEHNR and CDR2 is FQNEAQ (reference sequence). The complete variable domain, with remaining parts taken from reference TRBV7-9 and TRBJ2-2, reads DTGVSQNPRHKITKRGQNVTFRCDPISEHNRLYWYRQTLGQGPEFLTYFQNEAQLEKSRLLSDRFSAERPKGSFSTLEIQRTEQGDSAMYLCASSPKAANTGELFFGEGSRLTVL.

This clonotype showed up many times. The chain employs TRBV20-1 and TRBJ2-5; 8 nucleotides line up with TRBD2. Germline CDR1 is DFQATT and CDR2 is SNEGSKA (reference sequence). V shed 6 bases and J 6 bases; nucleotides not matched to a gene: 15. The CDR3 has 15 amino acids. The CDR3 nucleotides are TGCAGTGCCAACGCCGTCGGACGGGGGGGGAAGACCCAGTACTTC. It translates to CSANAVGRGGKTQYF.

This clonotype was detected many times. The rearrangement joins TRBV7-2 to TRBJ2-7; D not resolved. This CDR3 spans 13 amino acids. V lost 1 base and J lost 9, with 13 bases in between. CDR1 SGHTA and CDR2 FQGNSA come from the germline V gene. The DNA for the CDR3 is TGTGCCAGCAGCTTAGTTGTTGGGGTGTGGCAGTACTTC. Translating it yields CASSLVVGVWQYF.

There are many counts of this clonotype. This chain uses TRBV11-3 with TRBJ2-6; D ambiguous. CDR1 is SGHNT and CDR2 is YENEEA in the germline V gene. Trimming removed 4 bases at V and 0 bases at J, with 16 bases between. CDR3 length equals 18 residues. DNA of the CDR3: TGTGCCAGCAGCTCCTGGACCTTGGACCGCTCTGGGGCCAACGTCCTGACTTTC. This sequence encodes CASSSWTLDRSGANVLTF.

Ten or more counts support this clonotype. This chain joins TRBV4-3 and TRBJ2-7; 16 bases agree with TRBD2. The V segment lost 4 bases and the J segment 4 bases; nucleotides outside the gene matches: 4. Per the germline V gene, CDR1 is LGHNA and CDR2 is YSLEER. The CDR3 length is 16 residues. The CDR3 DNA reads TGCGCCAGCAGCCTCGGGACTAGCGGGGGGGCATACGAGCAGTACTTC. Protein: CASSLGTSGGAYEQYF.

The chain is built from TRBV7-9 and TRBJ1-1; 12 nucleotides line up with TRBD1. V dropped 5 bases and J dropped 11; count of bases not matched to a gene: 6. The CDR3 runs 13 residues. Germline assignment: CDR1 SEHNR and CDR2 FQNEAQ (reference sequence). CDR3 sequence reads: CASSMGTGGRAFF. The CDR3 DNA reads as TGTGCCAGCAGCATGGGGACAGGGGGCCGGGCTTTCTTT.

Details on this clonotype: This may be a read error, as it is one base from a much larger clone. The chain combines TRBV20-1 with TRBJ2-4; TRBD2 might be the D (5 bases). The CDR3 is 19 amino acids. Germline CDR1 reads DFQATT; CDR2 reads SNEGSKA (reference sequence). For the CDR3, the DNA is TGCTGTGCTAGAATCCCGGTAGCGCTGGGTGTCCTAGCCAAAAACATTCAGTACTTC. It translates to CCARIPVALGVLAKNIQYF.

The chain uses TRBV5-1 and TRBJ2-5; D not resolved. The CDR3 is 14 residues long. V was shortened by 1 base and J by 2 bases, with 9 bases between the two germline ends. Germline V gives CDR1 SGHRS, CDR2 YFSETQ. CDR3 protein: CASSLLSQQETQYF. In nucleotides, the CDR3 is TGCGCCAGCAGCTTGTTAAGCCAGCAAGAGACCCAGTACTTC.

The chain links TRBV7-8 to TRBJ1-1, with TRBD1 matching 8 bases. Germline values: CDR1 SGHVS, CDR2 FQNEAQ. Trimming took 3 bases from V and 12 from J; bases not matched to a gene: 12. The CDR3 is made up of 14 amino acids. Written as DNA, the CDR3 is TGTGCCAGCAGCTTGGGCGGGGCACAGGGGGGATCTTTCTTT. Encoded protein: CASSLGGAQGGSFF.

This clonotype was observed many times. The chain employs TRBV29-1 and TRBJ2-1; weak D call: TRBD2 (5 bases). With 3 bases removed from V and 7 bases from J, the gap between germline ends came to 7 bases. The CDR3 consists of 11 residues. The germline V gene encodes CDR1 SQVTM and CDR2 ANQGSEA. CDR3 DNA: TGCAGCGTTGATAGGGAGAATGAGCAGTTCTTC. It encodes CSVDRENEQFF.

The table lists this clonotype with many counts. The chain carries TRBV9 and TRBJ2-1; D may match TRBD1 or TRBD2 (5 bases each). Deletions cut 5 bases from V and 5 bases from J, with 14 bases between. This CDR3 is built from 14 residues. Germline V gene sequence: CDR1 SGDLS, CDR2 YYNGEE. CDR3 region: CASSRGGPDNEQFF. The DNA of the CDR3 is TGTGCCAGCAGTCGTGGGGGTCCGGACAATGAGCAGTTCTTC.

This clonotype came up a few times. The V call is TRBV5-6, the J call TRBJ2-1; a weak D match, TRBD1 (6 bases). The CDR3 loop spans 14 amino acids. The germline V and J ends were trimmed by 0 bases and 6 bases, with 10 bases remaining between them. Germline V gene data show CDR1 as SGHDT and CDR2 as YYEEEE. As DNA, the CDR3 is TGTGCCAGCAGCTTGGCACAGGGTGTCAATGAGCAGTTCTTC. It codes for CASSLAQGVNEQFF.

This clonotype was counted many times. The chain employs TRBV30 and TRBJ2-7; D not resolved. The length of the CDR3 is 11 residues. The germline V and J ends were trimmed by 3 bases and 0 bases, with 3 bases remaining between them. Germline V gene lookup returns CDR1 GTSNPN and CDR2 SVGIG (reference sequence). CDR3 coding DNA: TGTGCCTGGAGCCGCTCCTACGAGCAGTACTTC. Residues: CAWSRSYEQYF.

This clonotype appeared many times. The chain is built from TRBV20-1 and TRBJ2-2; D might be TRBD1 (5 bases). The germline CDR1 and CDR2 sequences are DFQATT and SNEGSKA (reference sequence). The CDR3 is 14 residues long. Trimming shortened V by 0 bases and J by 7 bases, and 12 bases separated the two germline ends. The CDR3 is CSARDPGWHGELFF. The DNA for the CDR3 is TGCAGTGCTAGAGATCCAGGGTGGCACGGGGAGCTGTTTTTT.